Listed below are T cell receptor beta chains from one sample, sequenced in a study of early T cells in non-severe SARS-CoV-2 infection. One entry per CDR3 protein results from TCRdb running MiXCR on the 5' RACE reads. Of about 36,000 distinct CDR3 sequences in the sample, 5.3% were seen once. Sequenced sample: whole blood. The receptors were sampled from an adult who was a healthcare worker with PCR-confirmed SARS-CoV-2 infection or an uninfected control (not recorded which). Each CDR3 is given with its conserved first and last residue. Only part of the rows carry a size: once, few, many, or a class if the clone is expanded.

clone size: few
V gene: TRBV29-1
CDR3 protein: CSVEDRGETQYF

clone size: .
V gene: TRBV9
CDR3 protein: CASSVIGANEQFF

clone size: many
V gene: TRBV6-2/TRBV6-3
CDR3 protein: CASSSQGRGNIQYF

clone size: many
V gene: TRBV23-1
CDR3 protein: CASSQGDVGTPQPQHF

clone size: many
V gene: TRBV20-1
CDR3 protein: CSAPGQGYYEQYF

clone size: few
V gene: TRBV3-1
CDR3 protein: CATSFLGEQFF

clone size: many
V gene: TRBV12-3/TRBV12-4
CDR3 protein: CASSLVRWELFF

clone size: few
V gene: TRBV15
CDR3 protein: CATSRSGGWNEQFF

clone size: many
V gene: TRBV5-6
CDR3 protein: CASSLVNRIYEQYF

clone size: many
V gene: TRBV29-1
CDR3 protein: CSVETGGDIQYF